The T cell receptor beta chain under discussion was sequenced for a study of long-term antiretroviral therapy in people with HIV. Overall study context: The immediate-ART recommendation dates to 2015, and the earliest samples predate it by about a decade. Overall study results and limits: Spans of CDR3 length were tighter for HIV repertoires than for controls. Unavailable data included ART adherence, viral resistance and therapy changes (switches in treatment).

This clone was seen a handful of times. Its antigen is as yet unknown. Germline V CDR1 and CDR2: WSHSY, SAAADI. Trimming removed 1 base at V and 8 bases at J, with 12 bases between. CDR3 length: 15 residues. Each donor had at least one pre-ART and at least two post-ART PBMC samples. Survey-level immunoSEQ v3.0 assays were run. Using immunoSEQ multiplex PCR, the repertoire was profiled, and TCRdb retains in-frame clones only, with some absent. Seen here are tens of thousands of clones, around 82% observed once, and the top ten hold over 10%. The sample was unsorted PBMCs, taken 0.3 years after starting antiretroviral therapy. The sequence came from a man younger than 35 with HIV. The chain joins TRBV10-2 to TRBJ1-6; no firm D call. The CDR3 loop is CASSEWAGTDSPLHF. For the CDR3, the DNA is TGCGCCAGCAGTGAGTGGGCAGGTACGGATTCACCCCTCCACTTT.